Following are 12 T cell receptor beta chains from one sample sequenced in a study of T cells in localized non-small cell lung cancer. TCRdb's copy holds only in-frame clones and misses some; the assay was immunoSEQ multiplex PCR. The table records about 27,000 clones, 75% to 90% of them present only once. The material was peripheral blood, obtained before any cancer treatment. These receptors all come from a female donor over 55 with stage II squamous cell lung carcinoma.

V usage is TRBV9 and J usage is TRBJ1-6; TRBD1 matches at 9 bases. The CDR3 runs 16 residues. Germline V CDR1 and CDR2: SGDLS, YYNGEE. J lost 8 bases, V lost 2 bases, and 8 bases had no gene match. CDR3 region: CASSVTGGPSDSPLHF. For the CDR3, the DNA is TGTGCCAGCAGCGTCACAGGGGGCCCGTCGGATTCACCCCTCCACTTT.

This chain connects TRBV6-5 to TRBJ1-4; weak D call: TRBD1 (6 bases). Germline V CDR1 and CDR2: MNHEY, SVGAGI. The CDR3 is 13 amino acids. Trimming removed 6 bases at V and 8 bases at J, with 13 bases between. The CDR3 DNA is TGTGCCAGCAGCCTTGAGGGGGGGGAAAAACTGTTTTTT. Its translation is CASSLEGGEKLFF.

This clone was detected only a few times. V is TRBV19 and J is TRBJ2-1; D perhaps matches TRBD1 (6 bases). In germline, CDR1 is LNHDA, CDR2 SQIVND (reference sequence). Trimming removed 4 bases from V and 7 bases from J, with 11 bases in between. There are 13 residues in the CDR3. CDR3 sequence reads: CASSTGVRNEQFF. The CDR3 coding sequence is TGTGCCAGTAGTACAGGGGTTAGGAATGAGCAGTTCTTC. The complete variable domain, with remaining parts taken from reference TRBV19 and TRBJ2-1, reads DGGITQSPKYLFRKEGQNVTLSCEQNLNHDAMYWYRQDPGQGLRLIYYSQIVNDFQKGDIAEGYSVSREKKESFPLTVTSAQKNPTAFYLCASSTGVRNEQFFGPGTRLTVL.

The chain combines TRBV2 with TRBJ1-1; D ambiguous. The CDR3 is 13 residues long. Germline CDR1 and CDR2: SNHLY and FYNNEI. V lost 1 base to trimming and J lost 6 bases, with 9 bases between them. The CDR3 DNA reads TGTGCCAGCAGTGAAGGGTGGGAGGCTGAAGCTTTCTTT. Its protein product is CASSEGWEAEAFF. Variable domain in full (rest from reference TRBV2 and TRBJ1-1): EPEVTQTPSHQVTQMGQEVILRCVPISNHLYFYWYRQILGQKVEFLVSFYNNEISEKSEIFDDQFSVERPDGSNFTLKIRSTKLEDSAMYFCASSEGWEAEAFFGQGTRLTVV.

The rearrangement uses TRBV7-9 and TRBJ1-6, with a possible D match to TRBD1 (5 bases). V lost 11 bases and J 8 bases, leaving 22 bases between the germline ends. Per germline, CDR1 SEHNR and CDR2 FQNEAQ (reference sequence). This CDR3 is 15 amino acids long. The CDR3 reads CAFGGGGGVHSPLHF. The CDR3 DNA reads as TGTGCCTTCGGCGGGGGAGGAGGAGTCCATTCACCCCTCCACTTT.

The CDR3, as DNA: TGTGCCAGCCTCCCGGGACAGCACACAGATACGCAGTATTTT. This encodes CASLPGQHTDTQYF. The V call is TRBV5-5, the J call TRBJ2-3; 7 bases are shared with TRBD1. With V trimmed by 7 bases and J by 2 bases, 7 bases remained unmatched. The CDR3 totals 14 residues. The germline CDR1 and CDR2 sequences are SGHKS and YYEKEE (reference sequence).

This rearrangement joins TRBV19 to TRBJ2-2; 10 positions agree with TRBD2. This CDR3 is 16 amino acids long. The junction had 6 bases not matched to a gene; V was cut back by 5 bases and J by 3 bases. Germline V CDR1 and CDR2: LNHDA, SQIVND (reference sequence). The CDR3 loop is CASSSSLAGDTGELFF. CDR3 DNA: TGTGCCAGTAGTTCGAGCCTAGCGGGAGACACCGGGGAGCTGTTTTTT.

The chain combines TRBV5-1 with TRBJ2-7; TRBD1 matches at 8 bases. The CDR3 length is 13 residues. The germline CDR1 and CDR2 sequences are SGHRS and YFSETQ. Trimming cost V 6 bases and J 5 bases; bases outside gene matches: 7. The CDR3 region has the DNA TGCGCCAGCAACCTCGGACAGGGCCACGAGCAGTACTTC. Its protein product is CASNLGQGHEQYF.

V gene TRBV14 combines with J gene TRBJ2-7, with no clear D. Looked up from germline, CDR1 is SGHDN and CDR2 is FVKESK. The V end lost 1 base, the J end lost 6 bases, and 16 bases lay between the germline ends. This CDR3 spans 15 amino acids. CDR3 sequence: CASSQVVGSWAEQYF. CDR3 coding DNA: TGTGCCAGCAGCCAAGTGGTAGGGTCGTGGGCCGAGCAGTACTTC.

This clone was seen just once. This chain uses TRBV7-3 with TRBJ1-1; 7 bases fit TRBD1. The germline V gene encodes CDR1 SGHTA and CDR2 FQGTGA. The CDR3 consists of 14 residues. V dropped 5 bases and J dropped 0; count of bases not matched to a gene: 3. This CDR3 reads CASSLGQVNTEAFF. As DNA, the CDR3 is TGTGCCAGCAGCCTCGGACAGGTGAACACTGAAGCTTTCTTT.

The chain uses TRBV6-1 and TRBJ2-1; TRBD2 matches 7 bases. CDR3 length: 13 amino acids. V shed 5 bases, J shed 10 bases, and the junction held 8 bases outside the gene matches. Germline V gene data show CDR1 as MNHNS and CDR2 as SASEGT. This chain's CDR3 is CASSPLADGEQFF. In DNA form, the CDR3 reads TGTGCCAGCAGTCCCCTAGCGGACGGGGAGCAGTTCTTC.

The rearrangement links TRBV7-9 to TRBJ1-1; 7 bases are a match to TRBD1. Losses at the gene ends were 5 bases for V and 3 bases for J; bases not matched to a gene: 6. The CDR3 sequence is 14 residues long. Looked up from germline, CDR1 is SEHNR and CDR2 is FQNEAQ (reference sequence). CDR3 sequence (DNA): TGTGCCAGCAGCGCAGGACAGGCGGACACTGAAGCTTTCTTT. Translated: CASSAGQADTEAFF. Complete variable domain (other parts from reference TRBV7-9 and TRBJ1-1): DTGVSQNPRHKITKRGQNVTFRCDPISEHNRLYWYRQTLGQGPEFLTYFQNEAQLEKSRLLSDRFSAERPKGSFSTLEIQRTEQGDSAMYLCASSAGQADTEAFFGQGTRLTVV.